Listed here is a single T cell receptor beta chain. Germline lookup yields CDR1 MNHNS and CDR2 SASEGT. CDR3 length: 13 amino acids. V lost 5 bases and J 7 bases, leaving 15 bases between the germline ends. Libraries were prepared by immunoSEQ multiplex PCR; TCRdb keeps only in-frame clonotypes and omits some of them. The sample holds roughly 45,000 clones, about 90% seen once. The entry originates in a study of T cell changes during pregnancy in multiple sclerosis. The V gene is TRBV6-1, the J gene TRBJ2-7; tentative D call: TRBD2 (6 bases). The sample here was peripheral blood, taken in the first trimester of pregnancy. The origin of this receptor is a female donor in good health, enrolled as a control in a pregnancy study. This chain's CDR3 is CASSTTVAGEQYF. Written as DNA, the CDR3 is TGTGCCAGCAGTACGACGGTGGCGGGGGAGCAGTACTTC.